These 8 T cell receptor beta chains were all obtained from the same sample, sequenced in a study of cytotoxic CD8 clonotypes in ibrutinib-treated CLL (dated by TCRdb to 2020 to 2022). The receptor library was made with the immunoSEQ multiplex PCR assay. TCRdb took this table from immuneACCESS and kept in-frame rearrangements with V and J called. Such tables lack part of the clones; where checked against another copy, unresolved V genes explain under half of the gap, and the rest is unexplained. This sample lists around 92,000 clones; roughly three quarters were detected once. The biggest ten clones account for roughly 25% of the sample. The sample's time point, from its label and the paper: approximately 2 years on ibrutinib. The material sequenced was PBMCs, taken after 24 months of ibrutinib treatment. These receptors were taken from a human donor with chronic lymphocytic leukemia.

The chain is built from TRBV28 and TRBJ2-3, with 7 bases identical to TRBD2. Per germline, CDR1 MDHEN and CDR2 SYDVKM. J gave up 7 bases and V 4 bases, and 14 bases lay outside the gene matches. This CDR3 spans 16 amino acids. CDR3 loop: CASSSASGGEWHTQYF. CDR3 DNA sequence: TGTGCCAGCAGTTCGGCTAGCGGAGGGGAGTGGCATACGCAGTATTTT. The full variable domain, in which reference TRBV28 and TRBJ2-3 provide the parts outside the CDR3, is DVKVTQSSRYLVKRTGEKVFLECVQDMDHENMFWYRQDPGLGLRLIYFSYDVKMKEKGDIPEGYSVSREKKERFSLILESASTNQTSMYLCASSSASGGEWHTQYFGPGTRLTVL.

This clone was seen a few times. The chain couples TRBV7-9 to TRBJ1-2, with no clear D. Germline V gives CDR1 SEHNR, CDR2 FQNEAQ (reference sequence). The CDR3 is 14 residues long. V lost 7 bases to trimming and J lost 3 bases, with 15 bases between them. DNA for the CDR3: TGTGCCAGCAACTTCCCCGGGAAGGACTATGGCTACACCTTC. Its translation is CASNFPGKDYGYTF.

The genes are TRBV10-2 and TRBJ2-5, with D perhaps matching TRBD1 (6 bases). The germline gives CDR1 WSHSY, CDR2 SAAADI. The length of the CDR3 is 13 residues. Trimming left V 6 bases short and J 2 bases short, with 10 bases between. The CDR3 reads CASRRTDQETQYF. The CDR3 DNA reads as TGCGCCAGCAGACGGACAGATCAAGAGACCCAGTACTTC.

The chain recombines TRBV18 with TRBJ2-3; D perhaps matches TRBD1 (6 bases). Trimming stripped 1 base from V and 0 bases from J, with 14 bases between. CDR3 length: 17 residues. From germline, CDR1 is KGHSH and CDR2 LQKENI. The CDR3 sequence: CASSPRKTGLSTDTQYF. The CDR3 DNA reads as TGTGCCAGCTCACCACGAAAGACAGGACTGAGCACAGATACGCAGTATTTT.

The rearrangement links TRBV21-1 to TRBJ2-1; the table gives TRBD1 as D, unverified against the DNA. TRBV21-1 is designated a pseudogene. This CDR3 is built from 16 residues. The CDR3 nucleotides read TGTGCCAGCAGCAAAGCGGACAGGAGCTCCTACAATGAGCAGTTCTTC. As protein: CASSKADRSSYNEQFF.

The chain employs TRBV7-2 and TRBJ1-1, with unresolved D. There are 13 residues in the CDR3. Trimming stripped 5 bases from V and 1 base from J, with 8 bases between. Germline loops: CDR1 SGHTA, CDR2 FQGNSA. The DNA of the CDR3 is TGTGCCAGCAGCGCCACTCGGAACACTGAAGCTTTCTTT. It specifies CASSATRNTEAFF. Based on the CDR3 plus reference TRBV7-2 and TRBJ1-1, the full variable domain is GAGVSQSPSNKVTEKGKDVELRCDPISGHTALYWYRQSLGQGLEFLIYFQGNSAPDKSGLPSDRFSAERTGGSVSTLTIQRTQQEDSAVYLCASSATRNTEAFFGQGTRLTVV.

The CDR3 here is CASSVLAVPGADTQYF. The CDR3 nucleotides are TGTGCCAGCAGCGTTCTAGCGGTTCCGGGGGCAGATACGCAGTATTTT. The rearrangement links TRBV27 to TRBJ2-3; TRBD2 matches 7 bases. The CDR3 is 16 amino acids. The germline V gene encodes CDR1 MNHEY and CDR2 SMNVEV (reference sequence). Trimming cost V 6 bases and J 4 bases; bases outside gene matches: 13.

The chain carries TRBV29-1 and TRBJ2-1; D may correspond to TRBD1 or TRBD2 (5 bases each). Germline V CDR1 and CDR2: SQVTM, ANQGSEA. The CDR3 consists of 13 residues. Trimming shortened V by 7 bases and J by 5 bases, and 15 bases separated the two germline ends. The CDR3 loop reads CSGLPGTDNEQFF. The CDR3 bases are TGCAGCGGCCTGCCCGGGACGGACAATGAGCAGTTCTTC.